This T cell receptor beta chain is from a study of blood T cell repertoires in COVID-19. Overall study: Samples representing acute and convalescent COVID-19 were sourced from the United States, Italy and Spain. T cells, B-cell-depleted T cells, or PBMCs supplied cDNA or gDNA.

Profiling relied on immunoSEQ multiplex PCR, and the TCRdb table lists in-frame clones only, not all of them. Among more than 250,000 clones listed, around 86% were seen once. From germline, CDR1 is SGHRS and CDR2 YFSETQ. The germline V and J ends were trimmed by 2 bases and 1 base, with 7 bases remaining between them. The CDR3 runs to 14 residues. The gene calls are TRBV5-1 and TRBJ1-3; possible D gene TRBD1, 6 bases. This clonotype was obtained from a man aged 50 to 60 with active or convalescent COVID-19. The sample comprised peripheral blood. The CDR3 sequence is CASSLQGSGNTIYF. In DNA form, the CDR3 reads TGCGCCAGCAGCTTACAGGGTTCTGGAAACACCATATATTTT.